This entry lists 28 T cell receptor beta chains sequenced from one sample in a study of cytomegalovirus exposure and HLA in healthy donors. The PCR made use of 60 Vbeta and 13 Jbeta primers. The data were produced by immunoSEQ multiplex PCR, yet TCRdb's version contains in-frame clones alone and is incomplete. This sample's table reports about 110,000 clones. Material: PBMCs. The receptors derive from a man younger than 45 in good health and CMV-seronegative.

The chain is built from TRBV7-2 and TRBJ2-1; 7 nucleotides align to TRBD1. This CDR3 is 19 amino acids long. Germline CDR1 and CDR2: SGHTA and FQGNSA. The junction had 19 bases not matched to a gene; V was cut back by 5 bases and J by 3 bases. CDR3 loop: CASSQRKREPGQFYNEQFF. CDR3 DNA: TGTGCCAGCAGCCAACGTAAGAGGGAACCGGGACAGTTCTACAATGAGCAGTTCTTC.

The V gene is TRBV5-4, the J gene TRBJ1-1; D uncertain. The germline V gene encodes CDR1 SGHNT and CDR2 YYREEE (reference sequence). V was clipped by 4 bases and J by 1 base, with 11 bases between them. This CDR3 spans 14 amino acids. CDR3 protein: CASSLDGSNTEAFF. CDR3 DNA sequence: TGTGCCAGCAGCCTGGACGGGTCGAACACTGAAGCTTTCTTT.

The V and J genes are TRBV5-1 and TRBJ1-4; 11 positions agree with TRBD1. Looked up from germline, CDR1 is SGHRS and CDR2 is YFSETQ. Trimming removed 0 bases from V and 4 bases from J; junction bases left unmatched: 5. The CDR3 has 17 residues. CDR3 nucleotide sequence: TGCGCCAGCAGCTTGGGGACAGGGGGCAGGGGTAATGAAAAACTGTTTTTT. Its protein is CASSLGTGGRGNEKLFF.

This chain joins TRBV6-5 and TRBJ2-7; D possibly corresponds to TRBD2 (5 bases). The V gene lost 6 bases and the J gene lost 2 bases, with 14 bases spanning the gap. The germline CDR1 and CDR2 sequences are MNHEY and SVGAGI. The CDR3 sequence is 14 residues long. The CDR3 here is CASSPGSGPYEQYF. CDR3 DNA: TGTGCCAGCAGCCCGGGGAGCGGTCCCTACGAGCAGTACTTC.

J is TRBJ1-2 and V is TRBV14; D uncertain. The V gene lost 4 bases and the J gene lost 2 bases, with 11 bases spanning the gap. The CDR3 has 14 residues. Germline V CDR1 and CDR2: SGHDN, FVKESK. The CDR3 DNA reads as TGTGCCAGCAGCCTGGTGGCGGCAAACTATGGCTACACCTTC. Protein: CASSLVAANYGYTF.

The V gene is TRBV27, the J gene TRBJ2-7; TRBD2 matches at 8 bases. The CDR3 sequence is 13 residues long. Germline assignment: CDR1 MNHEY and CDR2 SMNVEV (reference sequence). The V and J ends lost 10 bases and 2 bases, in that order; junction bases with no gene match: 7. The CDR3 spells CATRGRGAYEQYF. CDR3 nucleotide sequence: TGTGCCACGCGGGGGCGGGGGGCCTACGAGCAGTACTTC.

CDR3 bases: TGTGCCAGGACAGGGGTCACAGATACGCAGTATTTT. It specifies CARTGVTDTQYF. The chain uses TRBV2 and TRBJ2-3; 8 bases are a match to TRBD1. This CDR3 has 12 residues. In germline, CDR1 is SNHLY, CDR2 FYNNEI. V dropped 9 bases and J dropped 2; count of bases not matched to a gene: 1.

J is TRBJ2-7 and V is TRBV4-3; possible D gene TRBD2, 5 bases. V was shortened by 1 base and J by 4 bases, with 11 bases between the two germline ends. The CDR3 spans 14 residues. The germline CDR1 and CDR2 sequences are LGHNA and YSLEER. The CDR3 DNA follows: TGCGCCAGCAGCCAAGGCCGGGTAGCGTACGAGCAGTACTTC. Translating it yields CASSQGRVAYEQYF.

This sequence joins TRBV6-5 and TRBJ2-5; 7 nucleotides match TRBD1. The DNA end is a closer match to TRBJ2-7, so the J assignment may be wrong. The germline V gene has CDR1 MNHEY and CDR2 SVGAGI. There are 13 residues in the CDR3. CDR3: CASNRGQSYEQYF. The CDR3, as DNA: TGTGCCAGCAACCGGGGACAGAGCTACGAGCAGTACTTC.

The gene calls are TRBV5-1 and TRBJ2-1, with TRBD2 matching 14 bases. Trimming at V came to 0 bases and at J to 4 bases, leaving 6 bases not matched to a gene. Germline V gene lookup returns CDR1 SGHRS and CDR2 YFSETQ. CDR3 length: 18 amino acids. In nucleotides, the CDR3 is TGCGCCAGCAGCTTGGGCGGGACTAGCGGGGGCATATACAATGAGCAGTTCTTC. Its protein is CASSLGGTSGGIYNEQFF.

CDR3 nucleotide sequence: TGTGCCAGCAGCCAAGATCCGGGGGTGGCTTACGAGCAGTACTTC. Translating it yields CASSQDPGVAYEQYF. This chain links TRBV4-2 with TRBJ2-7; the D gene is possibly TRBD2 (6 bases). The V end was cut by 0 bases, the J end by 4 bases, with 13 bases between. Germline lookup yields CDR1 LGHNA and CDR2 YNFKEQ. The CDR3 is 15 residues long.

The chain recombines TRBV4-1 with TRBJ1-5; 8 bases line up with TRBD1. This CDR3 has 19 residues. Per the germline V gene, CDR1 is MGHRA and CDR2 is YSYEKL. With 3 bases clipped from V and 2 bases from J, the junction kept 15 bases outside the gene matches. The DNA of the CDR3 is TGCGCCAGCAGCCAGAGCCCCGCAGGCAGGGGGCGCGGCAATCAGCCCCAGCATTTT. Translated: CASSQSPAGRGRGNQPQHF.

The chain couples TRBV27 to TRBJ2-1, with TRBD1 matching 10 bases. CDR1 and CDR2 from the germline V gene are MNHEY and SMNVEV (reference sequence). The junction had 9 bases not matched to a gene; V was cut back by 5 bases and J by 8 bases. This CDR3 region has 15 residues. CDR3 nucleotides: TGTGCCAGCAGTCCCCTGGACAGGGGGTTTGATGAGCAGTTCTTC. This encodes CASSPLDRGFDEQFF.

The chain recombines TRBV2 with TRBJ2-7; D ambiguous. Trimming took off 0 bases at V and 4 bases at J, with 7 bases between the two ends. CDR1 is SNHLY and CDR2 is FYNNEI in the germline V gene. This CDR3 comprises 13 residues. The CDR3 sequence is CASSEANGYEQYF. The CDR3 DNA is TGTGCCAGCAGTGAAGCAAACGGGTACGAGCAGTACTTC.

The genes are TRBV10-3 and TRBJ2-3; D remains unclear. This CDR3 contains 11 residues. V was trimmed by 11 bases and J by 3 bases, leaving 9 bases between them. In germline, CDR1 is ENHRY, CDR2 SYGVKD. The CDR3 DNA reads TGTGCCTCCCGCCAGACAGATACGCAGTATTTT. Protein sequence: CASRQTDTQYF.

This rearrangement joins TRBV28 to TRBJ1-2, with D perhaps TRBD1 (5 bases). This CDR3 contains 14 residues. Trimming left V 4 bases short and J 1 base short, with 10 bases between. The germline V gene has CDR1 MDHEN and CDR2 SYDVKM. Written as DNA, the CDR3 is TGTGCCAGCAGTTCTCCGGGGGATAACTATGGCTACACCTTC. It translates to CASSSPGDNYGYTF.

V usage is TRBV5-4 and J usage is TRBJ1-2, with a tentative D call TRBD1 (6 bases). From germline, CDR1 is SGHNT and CDR2 YYREEE (reference sequence). Trimming took off 1 base at V and 8 bases at J, with 12 bases between the two ends. This CDR3 has 13 residues. CDR3 in DNA: TGTGCCAGCAGCTTGCGGGGGGCTGGGGGCTACACCTTC. Translated: CASSLRGAGGYTF.

This chain joins TRBV9 and TRBJ2-5; TRBD2 aligns across 7 bases. Losses at the gene ends were 7 bases for V and 4 bases for J; bases not matched to a gene: 7. Germline CDR1 and CDR2: SGDLS and YYNGEE. This CDR3 spans 13 amino acids. The CDR3 region is CASRASGGETQYF. CDR3 nucleotide sequence: TGTGCCAGCCGGGCCTCGGGGGGAGAGACCCAGTACTTC.

The V call is TRBV5-7, the J call TRBJ2-2; 10 bases line up with TRBD2. TRBV5-7 carries the ORF label, with uncertain function. The CDR3 spans 16 residues. The junction had 9 bases not matched to a gene; V was cut back by 4 bases and J by 6 bases. CDR3 bases: TGTGCCAGCAGCCTGCCCAGCGGGGGGGCCCCCGGGGAGCTGTTTTTT. Translated: CASSLPSGGAPGELFF.

The CDR3 DNA is TGTGCCATCAGTGAAAGGGACAACTACGAGCAGTACTTC. It yields the protein CAISERDNYEQYF. The rearrangement joins TRBV10-3 to TRBJ2-7, with D maybe TRBD1 (6 bases). Germline V gene lookup returns CDR1 ENHRY and CDR2 SYGVKD. The CDR3 totals 13 residues. Trimming took 3 bases from V and 3 from J, leaving 9 bases between them.

V gene TRBV6-1 combines with J gene TRBJ2-5; 8 bases map to TRBD1. After removal of 5 bases from V and 5 bases from J, the junction contained 7 bases not matched to a gene. The germline gives CDR1 MNHNS, CDR2 SASEGT. The CDR3 runs to 14 residues. CDR3 amino acids: CASSTGRGLETQYF. In nucleotides, the CDR3 is TGTGCCAGCAGTACGGGCAGGGGGCTTGAGACCCAGTACTTC.

The chain recombines TRBV5-1 with TRBJ1-4; D remains ambiguous. Trimming took off 0 bases at V and 4 bases at J, with 16 bases between the two ends. Germline V gives CDR1 SGHRS, CDR2 YFSETQ. CDR3 length equals 17 residues. The DNA for the CDR3 is TGCGCCAGCAGCTTGGCCGTCTATGCGGGTATTAATGAAAAACTGTTTTTT. Its protein product is CASSLAVYAGINEKLFF.

The gene calls are TRBV6-1 and TRBJ1-4; D ambiguous. The CDR3 consists of 15 residues. Germline CDR1 and CDR2: MNHNS and SASEGT. V gave up 2 bases and J gave up 6 bases, with 13 bases separating them. CDR3 loop: CASSETPNFDEKLFF. The DNA of the CDR3 is TGTGCCAGCAGTGAAACACCCAATTTTGATGAAAAACTGTTTTTT.

This chain uses TRBV6-1 with TRBJ1-1; 9 nucleotides match TRBD1. This CDR3 region has 14 residues. V lost 10 bases, J lost 0 bases, and 6 bases stayed unmatched. The germline CDR1 and CDR2 sequences are MNHNS and SASEGT. The CDR3: CATGGQGLNTEAFF. The CDR3 nucleotides are TGTGCCACCGGGGGACAGGGATTGAACACTGAAGCTTTCTTT.

The gene calls are TRBV5-4 and TRBJ2-7; 9 bases agree with TRBD2. The CDR3 runs 14 residues. The germline gives CDR1 SGHNT, CDR2 YYREEE (reference sequence). V lost 4 bases, J lost 1 base, and 3 bases stayed unmatched. CDR3 nucleotide sequence: TGTGCCAGCAGCGGGCTAGCGGGGTCCTACGAGCAGTACTTC. Protein: CASSGLAGSYEQYF.

The chain links TRBV7-9 to TRBJ2-5; TRBD1 matches at 10 bases. V gave up 3 bases and J gave up 11 bases; unmatched junction bases: 9. The CDR3 is 14 amino acids. Germline values: CDR1 SEHNR, CDR2 FQNEAQ (reference sequence). The CDR3 DNA is TGTGCCAGCAGCTTCGGGACAGGGGATCGAGAGCAGTACTTC. It encodes CASSFGTGDREQYF.

This chain joins TRBV9 and TRBJ2-1, with TRBD2 as a possible D gene (7 bases). This CDR3 region has 16 residues. Trimming stripped 0 bases from V and 7 bases from J, with 17 bases between. Per the germline V gene, CDR1 is SGDLS and CDR2 is YYNGEE. The chain's CDR3 is CASSVASGGAWNEQFF. DNA for the CDR3: TGTGCCAGCAGCGTAGCCTCGGGGGGCGCGTGGAATGAGCAGTTCTTC.

CDR3 coding DNA: TGCAGCGGCACCGGGAGAGGGAACACTGAAGCTTTCTTT. This gives the protein CSGTGRGNTEAFF. The chain employs TRBV29-1 and TRBJ1-1, with unresolved D. V shed 7 bases and J shed 1 base, with 13 bases lying between them. The CDR3 is 13 residues long. CDR1 is SQVTM and CDR2 is ANQGSEA in the germline V gene. Filled out from reference TRBV29-1 and TRBJ1-1, the complete variable domain reads SAVISQKPSRDICQRGTSLTIQCQVDSQVTMMFWYRQQPGQSLTLIATANQGSEATYESGFVIDKFPISRPNLTFSTLTVSNMSPEDSSIYLCSGTGRGNTEAFFGQGTRLTVV.